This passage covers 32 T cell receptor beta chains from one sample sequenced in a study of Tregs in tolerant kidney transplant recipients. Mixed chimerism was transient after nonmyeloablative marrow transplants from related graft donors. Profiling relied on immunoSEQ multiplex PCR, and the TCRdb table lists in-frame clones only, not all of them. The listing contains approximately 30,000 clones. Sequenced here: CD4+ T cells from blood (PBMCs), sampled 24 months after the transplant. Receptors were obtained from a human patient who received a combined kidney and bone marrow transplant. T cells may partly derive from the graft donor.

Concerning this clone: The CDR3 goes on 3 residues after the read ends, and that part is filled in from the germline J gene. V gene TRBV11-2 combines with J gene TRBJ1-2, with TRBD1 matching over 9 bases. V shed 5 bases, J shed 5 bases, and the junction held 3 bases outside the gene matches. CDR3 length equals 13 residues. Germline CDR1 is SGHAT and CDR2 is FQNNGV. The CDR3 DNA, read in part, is TGTGCCAGCAGCGTAGGACAGGGGTATGGC. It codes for CASSVGQGYG. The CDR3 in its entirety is CASSVGQGYGYTF.

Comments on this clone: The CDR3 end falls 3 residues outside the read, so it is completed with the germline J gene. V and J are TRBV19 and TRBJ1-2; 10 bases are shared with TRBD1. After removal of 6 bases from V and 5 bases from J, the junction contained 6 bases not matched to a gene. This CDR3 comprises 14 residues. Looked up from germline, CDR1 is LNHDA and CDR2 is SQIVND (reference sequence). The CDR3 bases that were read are TGTGCCAGTAGAAGACAGGGGGCTCAGTATGGC. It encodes CASRRQGAQYG. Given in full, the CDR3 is CASRRQGAQYGYTF.

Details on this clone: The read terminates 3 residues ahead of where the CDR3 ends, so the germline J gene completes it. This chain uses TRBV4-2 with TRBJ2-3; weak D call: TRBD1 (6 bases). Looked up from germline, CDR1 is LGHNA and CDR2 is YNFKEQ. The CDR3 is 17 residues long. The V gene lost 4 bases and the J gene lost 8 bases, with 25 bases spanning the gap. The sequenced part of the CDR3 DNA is TGTGCCAGCAGCCCTAACGAGGACAGCGCCTGGAGTGTTACG. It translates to CASSPNEDSAWSVT. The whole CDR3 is CASSPNEDSAWSVTQYF.

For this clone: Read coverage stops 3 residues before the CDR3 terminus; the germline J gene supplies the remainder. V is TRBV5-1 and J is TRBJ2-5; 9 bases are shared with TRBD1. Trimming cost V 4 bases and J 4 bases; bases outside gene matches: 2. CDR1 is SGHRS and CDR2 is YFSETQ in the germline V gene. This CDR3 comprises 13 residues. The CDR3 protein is CASSRGQGETQYF. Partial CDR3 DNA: TGCGCCAGCAGCCGGGGACAGGGAGAGACC.

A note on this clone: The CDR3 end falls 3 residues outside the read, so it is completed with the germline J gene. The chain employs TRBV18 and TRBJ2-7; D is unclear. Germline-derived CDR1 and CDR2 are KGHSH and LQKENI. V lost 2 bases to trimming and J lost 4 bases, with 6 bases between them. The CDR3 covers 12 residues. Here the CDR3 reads CASSPRVYEQYF. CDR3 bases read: TGTGCCAGCTCACCAAGGGTTTACGAG.

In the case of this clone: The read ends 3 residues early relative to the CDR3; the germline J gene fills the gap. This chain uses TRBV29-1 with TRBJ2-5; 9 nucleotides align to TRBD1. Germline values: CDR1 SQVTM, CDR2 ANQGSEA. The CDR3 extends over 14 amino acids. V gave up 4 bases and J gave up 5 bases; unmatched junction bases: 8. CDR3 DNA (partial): TGCAGCGTTGCAACCGGGACAGGGCTGGAGACC. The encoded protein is CSVATGTGLET. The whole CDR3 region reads CSVATGTGLETQYF.

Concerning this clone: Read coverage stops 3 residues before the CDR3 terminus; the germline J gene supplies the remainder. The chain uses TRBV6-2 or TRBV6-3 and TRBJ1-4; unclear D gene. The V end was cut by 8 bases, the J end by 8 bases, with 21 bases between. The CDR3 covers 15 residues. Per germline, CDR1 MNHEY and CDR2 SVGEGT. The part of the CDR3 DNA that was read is TGTGCCAGCGCGGGCGCGGGTAAAGCGAAGGAAAAA. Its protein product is CASAGAGKAKEK. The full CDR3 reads CASAGAGKAKEKLFF.

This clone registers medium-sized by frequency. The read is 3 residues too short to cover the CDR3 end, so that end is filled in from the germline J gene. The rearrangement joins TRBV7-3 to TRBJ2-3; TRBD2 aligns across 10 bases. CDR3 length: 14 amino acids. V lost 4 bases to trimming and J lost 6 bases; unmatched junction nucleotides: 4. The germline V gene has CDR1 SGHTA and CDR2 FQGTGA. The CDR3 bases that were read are TGTGCCAGCAGCTACACTAGCGGGATGGATACG. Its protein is CASSYTSGMDT. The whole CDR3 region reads CASSYTSGMDTQYF.

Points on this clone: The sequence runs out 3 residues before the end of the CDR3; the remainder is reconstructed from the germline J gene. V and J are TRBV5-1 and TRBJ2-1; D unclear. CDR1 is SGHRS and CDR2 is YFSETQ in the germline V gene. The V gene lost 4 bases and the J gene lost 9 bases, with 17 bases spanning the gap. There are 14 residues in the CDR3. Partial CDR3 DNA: TGCGCCAGCAGCCCAACGTCGGGTTCGGTTGAG. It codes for CASSPTSGSVE. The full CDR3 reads CASSPTSGSVEQFF.

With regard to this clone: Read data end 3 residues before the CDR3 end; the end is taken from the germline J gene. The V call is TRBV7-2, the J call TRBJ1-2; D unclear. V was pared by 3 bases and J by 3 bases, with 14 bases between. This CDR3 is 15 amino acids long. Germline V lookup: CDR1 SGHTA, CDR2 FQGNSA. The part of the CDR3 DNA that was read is TGTGCCAGCAGCTTCCGGGGTCCAAACCACTATGGC. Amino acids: CASSFRGPNHYG. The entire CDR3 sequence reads CASSFRGPNHYGYTF.

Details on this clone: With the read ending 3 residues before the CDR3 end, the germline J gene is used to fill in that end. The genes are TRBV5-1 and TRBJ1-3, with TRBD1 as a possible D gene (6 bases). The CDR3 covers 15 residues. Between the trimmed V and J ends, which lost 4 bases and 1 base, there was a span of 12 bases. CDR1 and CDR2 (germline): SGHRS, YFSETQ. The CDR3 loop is CASSATGLSGNTIYF. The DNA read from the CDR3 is TGCGCCAGCAGCGCTACAGGGTTGTCTGGAAACACC.

The CDR3 region is CASSLQGGSYNEQFF. The sequenced part of the CDR3 DNA is TGTGCCAGCAGCTTGCAAGGCGGGTCCTACAATGAG. The chain has TRBV5-4 and TRBJ2-1, with a weak D call TRBD2 (5 bases). Sequencing ends 3 residues short of the CDR3 end; the germline J gene provides the rest. This CDR3 has 15 residues. The V end was cut by 1 base, the J end by 1 base, with 9 bases between. The germline V gene has CDR1 SGHNT and CDR2 YYREEE (reference sequence).

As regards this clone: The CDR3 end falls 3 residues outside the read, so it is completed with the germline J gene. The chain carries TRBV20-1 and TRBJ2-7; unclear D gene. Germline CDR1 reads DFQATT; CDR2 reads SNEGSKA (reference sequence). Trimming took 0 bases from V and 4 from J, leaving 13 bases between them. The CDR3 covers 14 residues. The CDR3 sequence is CSARDVIGGYEQYF. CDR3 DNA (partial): TGCAGTGCTAGAGACGTTATTGGCGGTTACGAG.

The sequenced part of the CDR3 DNA is TGTGCCAGCAGCTTCGACCGGGGTACCTACAATGAG. It is translated as CASSFDRGTYNE. The whole CDR3 protein is CASSFDRGTYNEQFF. The rearrangement joins TRBV7-2 to TRBJ2-1, with D tentatively TRBD2 (5 bases). The CDR3 extends 3 residues past the end of the read, so its final part is completed from the germline J gene. Looked up from germline, CDR1 is SGHTA and CDR2 is FQGNSA. This CDR3 contains 15 residues. Trimming removed 3 bases at V and 2 bases at J, with 11 bases between.

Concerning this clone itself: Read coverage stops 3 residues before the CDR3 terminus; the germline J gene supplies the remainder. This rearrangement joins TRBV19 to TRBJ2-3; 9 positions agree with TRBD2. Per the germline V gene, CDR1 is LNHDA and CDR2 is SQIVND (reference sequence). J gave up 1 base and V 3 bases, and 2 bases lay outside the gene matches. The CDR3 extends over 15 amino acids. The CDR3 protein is CASSISGSGTDTQYF. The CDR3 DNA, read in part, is TGTGCCAGTAGTATTAGCGGGAGTGGCACAGATACG.

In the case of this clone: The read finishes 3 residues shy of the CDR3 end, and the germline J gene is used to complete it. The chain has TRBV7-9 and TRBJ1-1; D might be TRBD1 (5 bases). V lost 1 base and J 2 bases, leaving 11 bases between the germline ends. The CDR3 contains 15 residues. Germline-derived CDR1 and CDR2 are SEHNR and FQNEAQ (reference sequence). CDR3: CASSLGSTVNTEAFF. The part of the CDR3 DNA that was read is TGTGCCAGCAGCTTAGGCTCGACAGTTAACACTGAA.

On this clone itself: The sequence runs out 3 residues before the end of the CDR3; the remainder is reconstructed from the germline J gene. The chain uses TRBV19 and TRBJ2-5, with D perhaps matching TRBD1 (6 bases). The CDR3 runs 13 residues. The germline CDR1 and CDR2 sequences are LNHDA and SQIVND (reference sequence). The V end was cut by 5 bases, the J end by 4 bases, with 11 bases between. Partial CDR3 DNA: TGTGCCAGTAGTGTCGGACAGCTAGAGACC. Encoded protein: CASSVGQLET. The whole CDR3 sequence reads CASSVGQLETQYF.

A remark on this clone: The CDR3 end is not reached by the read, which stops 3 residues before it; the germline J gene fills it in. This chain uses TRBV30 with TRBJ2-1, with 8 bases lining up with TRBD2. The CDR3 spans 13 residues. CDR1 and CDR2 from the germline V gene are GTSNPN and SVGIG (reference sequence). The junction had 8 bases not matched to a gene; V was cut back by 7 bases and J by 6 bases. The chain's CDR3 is CALSGSEVNEQFF. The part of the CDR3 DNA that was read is TGTGCCTTAAGCGGGAGTGAGGTCAATGAG.

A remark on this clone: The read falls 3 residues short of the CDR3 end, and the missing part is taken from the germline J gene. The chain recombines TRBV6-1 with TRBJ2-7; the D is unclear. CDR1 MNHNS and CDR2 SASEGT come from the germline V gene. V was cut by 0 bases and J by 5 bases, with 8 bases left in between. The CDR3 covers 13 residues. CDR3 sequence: CASSEANKNEQYF. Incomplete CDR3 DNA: TGTGCCAGCAGTGAAGCCAACAAGAACGAG.

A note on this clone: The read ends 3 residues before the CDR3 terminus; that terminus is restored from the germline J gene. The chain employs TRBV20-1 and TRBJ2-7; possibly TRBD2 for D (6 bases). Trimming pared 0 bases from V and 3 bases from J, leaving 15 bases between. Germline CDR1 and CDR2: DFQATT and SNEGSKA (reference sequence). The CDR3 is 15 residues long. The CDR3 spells CSARDPTPGGYEQYF. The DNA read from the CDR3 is TGCAGTGCTAGAGATCCCACACCCGGGGGCTACGAG.

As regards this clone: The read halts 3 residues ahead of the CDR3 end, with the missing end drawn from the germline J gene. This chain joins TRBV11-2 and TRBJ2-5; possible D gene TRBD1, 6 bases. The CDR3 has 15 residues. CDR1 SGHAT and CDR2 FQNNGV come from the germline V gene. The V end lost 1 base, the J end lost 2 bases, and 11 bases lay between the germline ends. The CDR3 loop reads CASSLGTVGQETQYF. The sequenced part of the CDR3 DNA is TGTGCCAGCAGCTTAGGGACAGTAGGACAAGAGACC.

CDR3 sequence: CASGGSAGNTIYF. The covered CDR3 bases are TGTGCCTCCGGGGGGTCAGCGGGAAACACC. This chain connects TRBV10-3 to TRBJ1-3; D is perhaps TRBD1 (5 bases). Sequencing ends 3 residues short of the CDR3 end; the germline J gene provides the rest. The CDR3 is 13 residues long. Trimming pared 11 bases from V and 4 bases from J, leaving 15 bases between. Germline lookup yields CDR1 ENHRY and CDR2 SYGVKD.

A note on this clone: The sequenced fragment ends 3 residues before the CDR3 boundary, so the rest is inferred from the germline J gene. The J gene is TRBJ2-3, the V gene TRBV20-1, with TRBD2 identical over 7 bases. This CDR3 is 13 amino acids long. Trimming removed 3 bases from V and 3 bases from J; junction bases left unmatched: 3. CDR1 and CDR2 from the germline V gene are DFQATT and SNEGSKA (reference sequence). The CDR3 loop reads CSARREWTDTQYF. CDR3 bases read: TGCAGTGCTAGGCGGGAGTGGACAGATACG.

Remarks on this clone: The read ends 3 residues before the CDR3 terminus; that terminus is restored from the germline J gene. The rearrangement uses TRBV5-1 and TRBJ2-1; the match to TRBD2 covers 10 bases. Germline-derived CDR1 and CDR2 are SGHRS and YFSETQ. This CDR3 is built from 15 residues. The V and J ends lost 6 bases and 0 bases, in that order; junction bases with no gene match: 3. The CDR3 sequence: CASMSSGSSYNEQFF. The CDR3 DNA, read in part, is TGCGCCAGCATGTCTAGCGGGAGCTCCTACAATGAG.

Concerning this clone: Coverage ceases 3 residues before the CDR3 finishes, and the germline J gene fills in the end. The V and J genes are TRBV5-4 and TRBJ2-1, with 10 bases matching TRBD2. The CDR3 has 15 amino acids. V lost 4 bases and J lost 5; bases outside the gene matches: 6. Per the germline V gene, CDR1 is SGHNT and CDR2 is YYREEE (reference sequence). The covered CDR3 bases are TGTGCCAGCAGCAAACTAGCGGGATATCACAATGAG. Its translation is CASSKLAGYHNE. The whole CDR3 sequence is CASSKLAGYHNEQFF.

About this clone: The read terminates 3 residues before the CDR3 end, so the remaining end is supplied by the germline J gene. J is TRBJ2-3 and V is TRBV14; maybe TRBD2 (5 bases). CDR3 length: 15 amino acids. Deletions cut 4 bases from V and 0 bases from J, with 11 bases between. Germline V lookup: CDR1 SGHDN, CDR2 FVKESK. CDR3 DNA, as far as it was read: TGTGCCAGCAGCCCGATACGGGGTAGCACAGATACG. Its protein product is CASSPIRGSTDT. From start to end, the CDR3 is CASSPIRGSTDTQYF.

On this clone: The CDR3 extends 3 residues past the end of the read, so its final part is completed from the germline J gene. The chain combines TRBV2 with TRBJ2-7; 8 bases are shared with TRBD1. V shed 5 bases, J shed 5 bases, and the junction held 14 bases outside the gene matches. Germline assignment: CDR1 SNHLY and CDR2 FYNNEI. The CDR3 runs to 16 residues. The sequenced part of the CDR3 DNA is TGTGCCAGCAGTCGTTCTCCGGGACAGGTCTTCAACGAG. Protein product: CASSRSPGQVFNE. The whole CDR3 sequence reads CASSRSPGQVFNEQYF.

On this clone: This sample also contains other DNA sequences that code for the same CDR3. CDR3 DNA (partial): TGTGCCAGCTCGCCCCAGGGGATGAACACTGAA. It specifies CASSPQGMNTE. The entire CDR3 sequence reads CASSPQGMNTEAFF. The V call is TRBV18, the J call TRBJ1-1, with D possibly matching TRBD1 (6 bases). The read ends 3 residues early relative to the CDR3; the germline J gene fills the gap. Germline V gives CDR1 KGHSH, CDR2 LQKENI. This CDR3 comprises 14 residues. Deletions cut 6 bases from V and 0 bases from J, with 11 bases between.

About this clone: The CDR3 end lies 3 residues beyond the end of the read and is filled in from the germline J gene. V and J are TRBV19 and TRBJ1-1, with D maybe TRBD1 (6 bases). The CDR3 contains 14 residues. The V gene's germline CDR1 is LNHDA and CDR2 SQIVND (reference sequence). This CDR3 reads CASRTPQGRQEAFF. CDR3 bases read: TGTGCCAGTAGAACCCCACAGGGTAGGCAAGAA.

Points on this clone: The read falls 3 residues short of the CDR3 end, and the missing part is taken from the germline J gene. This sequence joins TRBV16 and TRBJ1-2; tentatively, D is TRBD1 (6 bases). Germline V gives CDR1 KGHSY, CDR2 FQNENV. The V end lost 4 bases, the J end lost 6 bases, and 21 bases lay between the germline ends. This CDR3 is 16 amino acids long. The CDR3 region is CASSPPKGLSGDGYTF. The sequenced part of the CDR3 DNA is TGTGCCAGCAGCCCTCCCAAGGGCCTCTCAGGGGATGGC.

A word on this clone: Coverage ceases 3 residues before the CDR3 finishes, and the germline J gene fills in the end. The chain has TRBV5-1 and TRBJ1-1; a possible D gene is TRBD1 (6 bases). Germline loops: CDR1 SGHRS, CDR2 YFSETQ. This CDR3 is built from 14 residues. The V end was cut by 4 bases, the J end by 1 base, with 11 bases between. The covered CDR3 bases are TGCGCCAGCAGCGTACAGGGTGGGAACACTGAA. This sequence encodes CASSVQGGNTE. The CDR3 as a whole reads CASSVQGGNTEAFF.

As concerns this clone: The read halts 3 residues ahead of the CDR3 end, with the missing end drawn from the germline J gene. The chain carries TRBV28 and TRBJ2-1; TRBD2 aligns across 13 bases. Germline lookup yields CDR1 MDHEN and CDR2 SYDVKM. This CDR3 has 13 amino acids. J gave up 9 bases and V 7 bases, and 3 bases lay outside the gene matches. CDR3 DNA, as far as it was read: TGTGCCAGCAAACTAGCGGGAGGGGGTGAG. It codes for CASKLAGGGE. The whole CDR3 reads CASKLAGGGEQFF.